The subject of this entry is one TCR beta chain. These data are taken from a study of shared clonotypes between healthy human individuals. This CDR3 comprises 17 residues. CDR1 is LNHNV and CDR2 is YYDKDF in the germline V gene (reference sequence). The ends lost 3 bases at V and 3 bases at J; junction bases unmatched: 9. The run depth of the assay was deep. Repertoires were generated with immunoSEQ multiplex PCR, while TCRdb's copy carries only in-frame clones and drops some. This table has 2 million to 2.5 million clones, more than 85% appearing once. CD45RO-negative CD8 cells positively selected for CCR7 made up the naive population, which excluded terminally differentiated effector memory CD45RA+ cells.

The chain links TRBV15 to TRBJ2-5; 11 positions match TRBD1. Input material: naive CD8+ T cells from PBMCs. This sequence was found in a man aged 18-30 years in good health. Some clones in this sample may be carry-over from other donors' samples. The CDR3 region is CATSSLGQGAREETQYF. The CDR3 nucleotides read TGTGCCACCAGCAGCTTAGGACAGGGGGCAAGGGAAGAGACCCAGTACTTC.